The 23 T cell receptor beta chains listed next were all sequenced from one sample in a study of beta chain features in type 1 diabetes. As every portion of the isolated RNA was reverse transcribed, the sequencing read expressed TCRB transcripts. Clones were read by immunoSEQ multiplex PCR, and TCRdb kept only the in-frame ones, dropping some. Of some 900,000 clones detected, roughly a sixth appear once; the ten largest clones hold around 0.02%. Sequencing used naive CD4+ T cells from blood. The receptors come from a woman aged 18-30 years in good health.

The chain couples TRBV5-4 to TRBJ2-3; 14 bases align to TRBD2. Germline V gene sequence: CDR1 SGHNT, CDR2 YYREEE (reference sequence). V was pared by 4 bases and J by 1 base, with 8 bases of the junction left unmatched. This CDR3 spans 18 amino acids. Written as DNA, the CDR3 is TGTGCCAGCAGCCTTAGACTAGCGGGAGGGCCCGGCACAGATACGCAGTATTTT. Its translation: CASSLRLAGGPGTDTQYF.

The chain couples TRBV27 to TRBJ2-3, with 8 bases that match TRBD2. With V trimmed by 1 base and J by 4 bases, 10 bases remained unmatched. Germline-derived CDR1 and CDR2 are MNHEY and SMNVEV (reference sequence). This CDR3 contains 17 residues. The CDR3 nucleotides read TGTGCCAGCAGTTTATATTCGGGGACTAGGTCCTCAGATACGCAGTATTTT. Translation: CASSLYSGTRSSDTQYF.

This clone came up a few times. The rearrangement joins TRBV6-1 to TRBJ2-7; D is perhaps TRBD1 or TRBD2 (5 bases each). The CDR3 length is 14 residues. Trimming cost V 0 bases and J 3 bases, with 9 bases left between them. Germline loops: CDR1 MNHNS, CDR2 SASEGT. CDR3 DNA: TGTGCCAGCAGTGAAGCTGGGGGTTTCTACGAGCAGTACTTC. Protein sequence: CASSEAGGFYEQYF.

The rearrangement uses TRBV9 and TRBJ1-1; D call uncertain. V lost 3 bases and J lost 1, with 10 bases in between. The germline V gene encodes CDR1 SGDLS and CDR2 YYNGEE. The CDR3 totals 14 residues. The DNA of the CDR3 is TGTGCCAGCAGCGCCCTGACATCGAACACTGAAGCTTTCTTT. Its protein is CASSALTSNTEAFF.

The chain uses TRBV29-1 and TRBJ2-7, with D perhaps TRBD2 (5 bases). V shed 6 bases and J shed 0 bases, with 15 bases lying between them. Germline V gives CDR1 SQVTM, CDR2 ANQGSEA. The CDR3 spans 14 residues. This chain's CDR3 is CSVRGGPLSYEQYF. CDR3 nucleotides: TGCAGCGTCAGAGGCGGGCCTCTCTCCTACGAGCAGTACTTC.

The chain links TRBV7-2 to TRBJ2-7; D is unresolved. Trimming cost V 1 base and J 3 bases, with 13 bases left between them. CDR1 and CDR2 from the germline V gene are SGHTA and FQGNSA. The CDR3 extends over 15 amino acids. CDR3 sequence: CASSLDLVRVYEQYF. In nucleotides, the CDR3 is TGTGCCAGCAGCTTAGACCTAGTAAGGGTCTACGAGCAGTACTTC.

This clone was recorded a few times. V and J are TRBV20-1 and TRBJ2-1; maybe TRBD2 (6 bases). Germline V lookup: CDR1 DFQATT, CDR2 SNEGSKA (reference sequence). The CDR3 extends over 11 amino acids. V was cut by 5 bases and J by 13 bases, with 15 bases left in between. CDR3 amino acids: CSALEGAAQFF. The DNA for the CDR3 is TGCAGTGCTTTGGAGGGAGCAGCCCAGTTCTTC.

This clone was recorded a few times. The CDR3 bases are TGTGCCAGCAGCTTAGGAACAGCCCGGTCGGGGCAGTACTTC. Amino acid sequence: CASSLGTARSGQYF. The chain recombines TRBV7-2 with TRBJ2-7; D call uncertain. V shed 1 base and J shed 9 bases, with 16 bases lying between them. The germline V gene encodes CDR1 SGHTA and CDR2 FQGNSA. CDR3 length: 14 amino acids.

V is TRBV7-2 and J is TRBJ2-3; D is unclear. The CDR3 covers 13 residues. V gave up 1 base and J gave up 15 bases, with 17 bases separating them. The germline CDR1 and CDR2 sequences are SGHTA and FQGNSA. The CDR3 region is CASSLEVVSPGYF. The CDR3, as DNA: TGTGCCAGCAGCTTAGAGGTGGTCAGCCCTGGTTATTTT.

This clone was picked up a small number of times. The chain joins TRBV14 to TRBJ2-7, with a possible D match to TRBD2 (6 bases). The CDR3 sequence is 15 residues long. The V end lost 4 bases, the J end lost 3 bases, and 16 bases lay between the germline ends. Per the germline V gene, CDR1 is SGHDN and CDR2 is FVKESK. This CDR3 is CASSLIVGTLYEQYF. In DNA, the CDR3 is TGTGCCAGCAGCCTTATCGTCGGGACTCTCTACGAGCAGTACTTC.

V gene TRBV5-6 combines with J gene TRBJ2-7; D uncertain. Trimming cost V 3 bases and J 7 bases, with 8 bases left between them. CDR3 length equals 11 residues. The V gene's germline CDR1 is SGHDT and CDR2 YYEEEE. The CDR3 DNA is TGTGCCAGCAGCTCGGAATTGGAGCAGTACTTC. It encodes CASSSELEQYF.

The gene calls are TRBV4-3 and TRBJ2-3; 7 bases map to TRBD1. Looked up from germline, CDR1 is LGHNA and CDR2 is YSLEER. This CDR3 comprises 16 residues. V was pared by 4 bases and J by 0 bases, with 7 bases of the junction left unmatched. This CDR3 reads CASSPQGQQSTDTQYF. CDR3 sequence (DNA): TGCGCCAGCAGCCCCCAGGGACAGCAAAGCACAGATACGCAGTATTTT.

The DNA of the CDR3 is TGTGCCAGCAGCCTGCTAGGTGGCTTACCCAACCAAGAGACCCAGTACTTC. Translated, it gives CASSLLGGLPNQETQYF. This sequence joins TRBV9 and TRBJ2-5; no clear D. The length of the CDR3 is 17 residues. Germline values: CDR1 SGDLS, CDR2 YYNGEE. V shed 4 bases and J shed 0 bases, with 19 bases lying between them.

V usage is TRBV9 and J usage is TRBJ1-3; D remains ambiguous. Germline loops: CDR1 SGDLS, CDR2 YYNGEE. V gave up 4 bases and J gave up 4 bases, with 9 bases separating them. The CDR3 loop spans 13 amino acids. This CDR3 is CASSPESGNTIYF. The CDR3 bases are TGTGCCAGCAGCCCCGAATCGGGAAACACCATATATTTT.

This clone was detected only a few times. The V and J genes are TRBV7-2 and TRBJ2-7; D remains unclear. From germline, CDR1 is SGHTA and CDR2 FQGNSA. The V and J ends lost 1 base and 6 bases respectively, with 10 bases between them. The CDR3 runs 13 residues. In nucleotides, the CDR3 is TGTGCCAGCAGCTTAGTTTCCCCCAGCGAGCAGTACTTC. It translates to CASSLVSPSEQYF.

The V gene is TRBV10-3, the J gene TRBJ2-3; 10 bases are a match to TRBD1. V trimming: 10 bases; J trimming: 4 bases; junction bases outside the gene matches: 8. Germline values: CDR1 ENHRY, CDR2 SYGVKD. The CDR3 is 14 residues long. CDR3 protein: CATRTGQGPDTQYF. The DNA for the CDR3 is TGTGCCACCAGAACGGGACAGGGGCCAGATACGCAGTATTTT.

This clone was detected a few times. The chain joins TRBV7-2 to TRBJ2-5; D is unclear. The ends were cut back, 5 bases at V and 0 bases at J, with 7 bases in the middle. CDR1 and CDR2 (germline): SGHTA, FQGNSA. The CDR3 loop spans 13 amino acids. CDR3 in amino acids: CASSPHNQETQYF. The CDR3 nucleotides read TGTGCCAGCAGCCCCCATAACCAAGAGACCCAGTACTTC.

The rearrangement links TRBV4-3 to TRBJ2-2, with D maybe TRBD1 (6 bases). V lost 0 bases to trimming and J lost 1 base, with 12 bases between them. The CDR3 spans 17 residues. Germline assignment: CDR1 LGHNA and CDR2 YSLEER. The CDR3 sequence is CASSQDAYRVNTGELFF. The DNA for the CDR3 is TGCGCCAGCAGCCAAGACGCCTACAGGGTGAACACCGGGGAGCTGTTTTTT.

The rearrangement links TRBV7-2 to TRBJ2-7, with 9 bases aligning to TRBD2. This CDR3 is 18 amino acids long. CDR1 and CDR2 (germline): SGHTA, FQGNSA. V lost 1 base to trimming and J lost 7 bases; unmatched junction nucleotides: 17. DNA of the CDR3: TGTGCCAGCAGCTTAGGGGTTAGCGGGAGAGTTGGTATCGGAGAGCAGTACTTC. Protein sequence: CASSLGVSGRVGIGEQYF.

This chain connects TRBV7-2 to TRBJ2-3, with D tentatively TRBD2 (7 bases). CDR1 is SGHTA, CDR2 FQGNSA, per germline. V was shortened by 6 bases and J by 2 bases, with 9 bases between the two germline ends. This CDR3 spans 13 amino acids. This chain's CDR3 is CASRRGATDTQYF. Here the CDR3 DNA reads TGTGCCAGCAGACGGGGGGCCACAGATACGCAGTATTTT.

This clone was seen a handful of times. The chain is built from TRBV20-1 and TRBJ2-1; weak D call: TRBD1 (5 bases). Germline V lookup: CDR1 DFQATT, CDR2 SNEGSKA (reference sequence). The V end was cut by 6 bases, the J end by 14 bases, with 8 bases between. This CDR3 is built from 8 residues. CDR3 loop: CSAGVEFF. The CDR3 DNA sequence: TGCAGTGCAGGGGTGGAGTTCTTC.

This clone was picked up a small number of times. This chain connects TRBV7-9 to TRBJ2-2; weak D call: TRBD2 (6 bases). CDR3 length equals 16 residues. Trimming pared 2 bases from V and 5 bases from J, leaving 15 bases between. CDR1 SEHNR and CDR2 FQNEAQ come from the germline V gene (reference sequence). CDR3 bases: TGTGCCAGCAGCTTATCAAGGAGGGCAAGGACCGGGGAGCTGTTTTTT. Protein sequence: CASSLSRRARTGELFF.

J is TRBJ2-3 and V is TRBV7-2; 7 nucleotides align to TRBD2. Germline-derived CDR1 and CDR2 are SGHTA and FQGNSA. This CDR3 comprises 17 residues. With V trimmed by 5 bases and J by 4 bases, 15 bases remained unmatched. The CDR3 DNA is TGTGCCAGCAGCAATCCCCCCGGGAGGCCTGTGTCAGATACGCAGTATTTT. It codes for CASSNPPGRPVSDTQYF. Variable domain in full (rest from reference TRBV7-2 and TRBJ2-3): GAGVSQSPSNKVTEKGKDVELRCDPISGHTALYWYRQSLGQGLEFLIYFQGNSAPDKSGLPSDRFSAERTGGSVSTLTIQRTQQEDSAVYLCASSNPPGRPVSDTQYFGPGTRLTVL.